This TCR beta chain originates from a study of cytomegalovirus exposure and HLA in healthy donors. Across the whole study: Among over 300 genotyped donors, about 85% fell in the Caucasian-associated ancestry cluster. Study-wide results and caveats: A classifier reportedly called cytomegalovirus status with high sensitivity and specificity. Overall, about 160 TCR beta chains were annotated as cytomegalovirus-associated.

Primers: 60 Vbeta forward and 13 Jbeta reverse. In the original processing: There were about 80 million unique TCR beta chains by a later count, and approximately 11 million of them were shared. Here immunoSEQ multiplex PCR was the method, and the copy in TCRdb shows in-frame clones only, minus some. The V and J calls and clone size were taken over from that table, and D and trimming were inferred from the DNA. The repertoire holds 200,000 to 250,000 clones, with around 80% as singletons. Regarding this clone: Its antigen is still unknown. One end of the junction is discordant with germline, which a read error may explain.

Germline CDR1 is SEHNR and CDR2 is FQNEAQ (reference sequence). This CDR3 region has 15 residues. The TCR originated in a woman in her forties in good health and CMV-seronegative. V usage is TRBV7-9 and J usage is TRBJ1-1, with 7 bases lining up with TRBD1. Source material: PBMCs. The CDR3 loop is CSSSLNRGMNTEAFF. CDR3 in DNA: TGTTCCAGCAGCTTGAACAGGGGCATGAACACTGAAGCTTTCTTT.